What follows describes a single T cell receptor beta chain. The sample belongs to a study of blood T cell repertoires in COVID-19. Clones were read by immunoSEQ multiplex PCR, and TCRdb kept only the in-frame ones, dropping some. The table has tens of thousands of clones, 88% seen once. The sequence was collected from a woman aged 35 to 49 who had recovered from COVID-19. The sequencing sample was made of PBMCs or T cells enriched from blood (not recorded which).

CDR3 DNA: TGTGCCACCCTAGACGACGGACAGAACACTGAAGCTTTCTTT. Translation gives CATLDDGQNTEAFF. This chain joins TRBV25-1 and TRBJ1-1; maybe TRBD1 (5 bases). The V gene lost 10 bases and the J gene lost 1 base, with 16 bases spanning the gap. CDR1 and CDR2 from the germline V gene are MGHDK and SYGVNS. The CDR3 spans 14 residues.